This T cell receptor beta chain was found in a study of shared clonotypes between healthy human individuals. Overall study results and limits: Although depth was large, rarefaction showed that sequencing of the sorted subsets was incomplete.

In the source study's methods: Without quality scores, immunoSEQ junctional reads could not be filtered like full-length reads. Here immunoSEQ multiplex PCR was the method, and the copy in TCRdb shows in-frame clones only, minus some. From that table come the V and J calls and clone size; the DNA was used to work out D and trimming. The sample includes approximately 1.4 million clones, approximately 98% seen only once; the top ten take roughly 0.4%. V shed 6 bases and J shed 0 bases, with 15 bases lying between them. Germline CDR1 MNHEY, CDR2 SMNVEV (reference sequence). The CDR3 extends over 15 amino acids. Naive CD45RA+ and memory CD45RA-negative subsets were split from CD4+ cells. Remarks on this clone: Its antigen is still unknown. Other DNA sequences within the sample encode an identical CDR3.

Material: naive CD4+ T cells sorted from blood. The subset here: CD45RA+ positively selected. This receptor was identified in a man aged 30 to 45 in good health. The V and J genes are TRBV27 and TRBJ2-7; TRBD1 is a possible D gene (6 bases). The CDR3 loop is CASRQKGDFSYEQYF. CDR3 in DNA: TGTGCCAGCAGACAAAAGGGGGATTTCTCCTACGAGCAGTACTTC.